Below, 27 T cell receptor beta chains from the same sample are listed, as sequenced in a study of STAT5B mutations in CD4+ large granular lymphocyte leukemia. Sequencing was performed with immunoSEQ multiplex PCR; in TCRdb, only in-frame clones are kept and a portion is missing. The sample consists of approximately 30,000 clones, roughly nine tenths of them appearing once. Material: CD4+ T cells from blood buffy coats. The receptor source for this set is a human donor in good health.

The rearrangement links TRBV11-3 to TRBJ1-1; tentatively, D is TRBD1 (5 bases). The CDR3 spans 15 residues. V was cut by 5 bases and J by 0 bases, with 13 bases left in between. The germline V gene encodes CDR1 SGHNT and CDR2 YENEEA. The CDR3 region is CASSHGTVMNTEAFF. In DNA form, the CDR3 reads TGTGCCAGCAGCCACGGGACGGTTATGAACACTGAAGCTTTCTTT.

The CDR3 nucleotides are TGTGCCAGCAGCTTGCTAGCGGGGTACCAAGAGACCCAGTACTTC. This translates into CASSLLAGYQETQYF. The V call is TRBV5-8, the J call TRBJ2-5; 9 bases are shared with TRBD2. With 1 base clipped from V and 0 bases from J, the junction kept 1 base outside the gene matches. The CDR3 contains 15 residues. Per the germline V gene, CDR1 is SGHTS and CDR2 is YDEGEE. The full variable domain, its missing parts supplied by reference TRBV5-8 and TRBJ2-5, is EAGVTQSPTHLIKTRGQQATLRCSPISGHTSVYWYQQALGLGLQFLLWYDEGEERNRGNFPPRFSGRQFPNYSSELNVNALELEDSALYLCASSLLAGYQETQYFGPGTRLLVL.

The chain couples TRBV18 to TRBJ2-1; TRBD2 matches at 7 bases. CDR1 is KGHSH and CDR2 is LQKENI in the germline V gene. The CDR3 has 14 amino acids. Trimming removed 2 bases from V and 12 bases from J; junction bases left unmatched: 10. The DNA of the CDR3 is TGTGCCAGCTCACCAGAACTAGCGAATGCGGGGCAGTTCTTC. It codes for CASSPELANAGQFF.

The rearrangement joins TRBV19 to TRBJ2-1; D might be TRBD1 (6 bases). The CDR3 contains 13 residues. Trimming took off 3 bases at V and 9 bases at J, with 12 bases between the two ends. In germline, CDR1 is LNHDA, CDR2 SQIVND (reference sequence). This CDR3 reads CASSIRQGIEQFF. CDR3 nucleotides: TGTGCCAGTAGTATCCGGCAGGGGATTGAGCAGTTCTTC.

This clone was observed a few times. This chain uses TRBV4-1 with TRBJ2-1; perhaps TRBD1 as D (6 bases). Between the trimmed V and J ends, which lost 0 bases and 2 bases, there was a span of 17 bases. The germline gives CDR1 MGHRA, CDR2 YSYEKL. The length of the CDR3 is 18 residues. CDR3 sequence (DNA): TGCGCCAGCAGCCAAGAGGATGGCAGGACAGCTACCTACAATGAGCAGTTCTTC. This gives the protein CASSQEDGRTATYNEQFF.

The chain combines TRBV9 with TRBJ2-1; 11 bases are shared with TRBD2. This CDR3 is 14 amino acids long. The germline CDR1 and CDR2 sequences are SGDLS and YYNGEE. Germline trimming cut 7 bases from V and 4 bases from J; bases unmatched to any gene: 4. CDR3 residues: CASATSGSYNEQFF. CDR3 DNA: TGTGCCAGCGCCACTAGCGGGAGTTACAATGAGCAGTTCTTC.

The V and J genes are TRBV19 and TRBJ2-3; TRBD2 is a possible D gene (5 bases). CDR1 is LNHDA, CDR2 SQIVND, per germline (reference sequence). Trimming left V 3 bases short and J 1 base short, with 14 bases between. This CDR3 comprises 16 residues. CDR3 in DNA: TGTGCCAGTAGTATGAGCGGCCGAAGCGGCACAGATACGCAGTATTTT. As protein: CASSMSGRSGTDTQYF.

This rearrangement joins TRBV11-2 to TRBJ2-2, with D unresolved. CDR1 is SGHAT, CDR2 FQNNGV, per germline. Trimming removed 5 bases at V and 0 bases at J, with 10 bases between. The CDR3 extends over 15 amino acids. CDR3 nucleotides: TGTGCCAGCAGCCTGACTCGGACGAACACCGGGGAGCTGTTTTTT. Translating gives CASSLTRTNTGELFF.

This clone was counted once. The chain has TRBV5-6 and TRBJ1-2, with D tentatively TRBD1 (5 bases). V lost 0 bases, J lost 2 bases, and 11 bases lay in between. The V gene's germline CDR1 is SGHDT and CDR2 YYEEEE. The CDR3 is 15 residues long. The CDR3 DNA sequence: TGTGCCAGCAGCTTGGCAGGCGGGACCAACTATGGCTACACCTTC. Translating it yields CASSLAGGTNYGYTF.

This sequence joins TRBV2 and TRBJ2-7; 13 bases align to TRBD2. Germline-derived CDR1 and CDR2 are SNHLY and FYNNEI. The CDR3 is 17 amino acids. J lost 4 bases, V lost 6 bases, and 12 bases had no gene match. CDR3 coding DNA: TGTGCCAGCAGCGAGGGACTAGCGGGGAGGAATCGATACGAGCAGTACTTC. This codes for CASSEGLAGRNRYEQYF. Using reference TRBV2 and TRBJ2-7 for the parts outside the CDR3, the full variable domain is EPEVTQTPSHQVTQMGQEVILRCVPISNHLYFYWYRQILGQKVEFLVSFYNNEISEKSEIFDDQFSVERPDGSNFTLKIRSTKLEDSAMYFCASSEGLAGRNRYEQYFGPGTRLTVT.

The genes are TRBV7-2 and TRBJ1-1; TRBD1 aligns across 7 bases. After removal of 3 bases from V and 0 bases from J, the junction contained 7 bases not matched to a gene. Germline CDR1 is SGHTA and CDR2 is FQGNSA. The CDR3 totals 16 residues. CDR3 region: CASSFGTVLMNTEAFF. CDR3 bases: TGTGCCAGCAGCTTCGGGACAGTTCTTATGAACACTGAAGCTTTCTTT.

V usage is TRBV5-1 and J usage is TRBJ2-3; a weak D match, TRBD2 (6 bases). This CDR3 comprises 15 residues. The V gene's germline CDR1 is SGHRS and CDR2 YFSETQ. The V end lost 4 bases, the J end lost 0 bases, and 12 bases lay between the germline ends. CDR3 in amino acids: CASSLGLSSTDTQYF. CDR3 coding DNA: TGCGCCAGCAGCCTCGGACTAAGTAGCACAGATACGCAGTATTTT.

The gene calls are TRBV7-2 and TRBJ2-5; 14 bases line up with TRBD2. The germline V gene has CDR1 SGHTA and CDR2 FQGNSA. The length of the CDR3 is 18 residues. The V segment lost 0 bases and the J segment 4 bases; nucleotides outside the gene matches: 7. The CDR3 is CASSLAGGLAGVGETQYF. CDR3 bases: TGTGCCAGCAGCTTAGCGGGGGGACTAGCGGGAGTGGGAGAGACCCAGTACTTC.

The chain carries TRBV28 and TRBJ2-3; 7 bases match TRBD2. The CDR3 sequence is 14 residues long. The V gene's germline CDR1 is MDHEN and CDR2 SYDVKM. The J segment lost 1 base and the V segment lost 8 bases, leaving 6 bases of the junction unmatched. CDR3 residues: CASGGGSGTDTQYF. In nucleotides, the CDR3 is TGTGCCAGCGGCGGGGGTAGCGGCACAGATACGCAGTATTTT.

The chain is built from TRBV7-9 and TRBJ2-7; 10 bases line up with TRBD1. Per germline, CDR1 SEHNR and CDR2 FQNEAQ (reference sequence). The CDR3 length is 16 residues. V lost 2 bases and J lost 1; bases outside the gene matches: 5. The CDR3 loop reads CASSLRGDRGSYEQYF. The CDR3 coding sequence is TGTGCCAGCAGCTTAAGGGGGGACAGGGGATCCTACGAGCAGTACTTC.

The CDR3 DNA is TGTGCCAGTAGTGACACAGGGGAGGGGGCCAACGTCCTGACTTTC. Translation: CASSDTGEGANVLTF. J is TRBJ2-6 and V is TRBV19; 7 bases are shared with TRBD1. The ends lost 5 bases at V and 4 bases at J; junction bases unmatched: 5. The CDR3 consists of 15 residues. Germline assignment: CDR1 LNHDA and CDR2 SQIVND (reference sequence).

CDR3 sequence reads: CASRGGDRGGDTQYF. The CDR3 region has the DNA TGTGCCAGCAGGGGGGGGGACAGGGGTGGCGATACGCAGTATTTT. This chain links TRBV6-6 with TRBJ2-3; 10 bases map to TRBD1. The germline V gene encodes CDR1 MNHNY and CDR2 SVGAGI (reference sequence). This CDR3 spans 15 amino acids. V lost 6 bases, J lost 6 bases, and 9 bases stayed unmatched.

This sequence joins TRBV19 and TRBJ1-2; TRBD1 agrees at 8 bases. Looked up from germline, CDR1 is LNHDA and CDR2 is SQIVND (reference sequence). The CDR3 totals 17 residues. The ends lost 7 bases at V and 0 bases at J; junction bases unmatched: 13. CDR3 nucleotide sequence: TGTGCCAGTACCAAGAGCAGGGGGCGTATATCTAACTATGGCTACACCTTC. This encodes CASTKSRGRISNYGYTF.

This chain links TRBV28 with TRBJ1-2; 8 bases are a match to TRBD1. The CDR3 extends over 15 amino acids. After removal of 6 bases from V and 2 bases from J, the junction contained 8 bases not matched to a gene. CDR1 and CDR2 (germline): MDHEN, SYDVKM. CDR3 residues: CASRFLGTGNYGYTF. The CDR3 nucleotides read TGTGCCAGCAGGTTCCTGGGGACAGGAAACTATGGCTACACCTTC.

The CDR3 protein is CASHDGTQYF. The DNA for the CDR3 is TGTGCCAGCCATGACGGTACGCAGTATTTT. The chain is built from TRBV2 and TRBJ2-3; D gene ambiguous. Trimming cost V 8 bases and J 8 bases, with 8 bases left between them. The CDR3 extends over 10 amino acids. Germline V CDR1 and CDR2: SNHLY, FYNNEI. The complete variable domain, with remaining parts taken from reference TRBV2 and TRBJ2-3, reads EPEVTQTPSHQVTQMGQEVILRCVPISNHLYFYWYRQILGQKVEFLVSFYNNEISEKSEIFDDQFSVERPDGSNFTLKIRSTKLEDSAMYFCASHDGTQYFGPGTRLTVL.

The V call is TRBV7-9, the J call TRBJ2-6; tentatively, D is TRBD1 (6 bases). The CDR3 runs to 17 residues. The germline V gene encodes CDR1 SEHNR and CDR2 FQNEAQ (reference sequence). Trimming took off 5 bases at V and 0 bases at J, with 14 bases between the two ends. In DNA form, the CDR3 reads TGTGCCAGCAGCCCCTCGGGACACCTCTCTGGGGCCAACGTCCTGACTTTC. Translation gives CASSPSGHLSGANVLTF.

The chain links TRBV10-3 to TRBJ1-4, with TRBD1 matching 8 bases. Trimming at V came to 6 bases and at J to 8 bases, leaving 11 bases not matched to a gene. Per germline, CDR1 ENHRY and CDR2 SYGVKD. The CDR3 covers 15 residues. DNA for the CDR3: TGTGCCATCAGCGCCGCGCAGGGGGCAATCGAAAAACTGTTTTTT. It yields the protein CAISAAQGAIEKLFF.

This rearrangement joins TRBV7-9 to TRBJ2-5; possibly TRBD1 for D (5 bases). V was clipped by 6 bases and J by 3 bases, with 8 bases between them. The germline V gene encodes CDR1 SEHNR and CDR2 FQNEAQ (reference sequence). This CDR3 is built from 12 residues. This chain's CDR3 is CASRLREETQYF. CDR3 in DNA: TGTGCCAGCAGACTCAGGGAAGAGACCCAGTACTTC. Together with reference TRBV7-9 and TRBJ2-5, the CDR3 gives the full variable domain: DTGVSQNPRHKITKRGQNVTFRCDPISEHNRLYWYRQTLGQGPEFLTYFQNEAQLEKSRLLSDRFSAERPKGSFSTLEIQRTEQGDSAMYLCASRLREETQYFGPGTRLLVL.

This chain uses TRBV29-1 with TRBJ2-1, with TRBD2 matching 12 bases. The CDR3 loop spans 15 amino acids. V trimming: 6 bases; J trimming: 7 bases; junction bases outside the gene matches: 10. Per the germline V gene, CDR1 is SQVTM and CDR2 is ANQGSEA. The CDR3 protein is CSVRPGLAGENEQFF. The DNA of the CDR3 is TGCAGCGTCAGACCGGGACTAGCGGGCGAGAATGAGCAGTTCTTC.

The V call is TRBV18, the J call TRBJ1-2; D possibly corresponds to TRBD1 (5 bases). The CDR3 spans 11 residues. CDR1 KGHSH and CDR2 LQKENI come from the germline V gene. With 4 bases removed from V and 6 bases from J, the gap between germline ends came to 6 bases. CDR3: CASSQGNGYTF. The CDR3 nucleotides are TGTGCCAGCTCACAGGGGAATGGCTACACCTTC.

The chain combines TRBV18 with TRBJ2-5; 12 nucleotides align to TRBD2. Germline CDR1 KGHSH, CDR2 LQKENI. The CDR3 runs 16 residues. The ends lost 1 base at V and 5 bases at J; junction bases unmatched: 5. CDR3 in amino acids: CASSPRLAGDWETQYF. Here the CDR3 DNA reads TGTGCCAGCTCACCACGACTAGCGGGAGACTGGGAGACCCAGTACTTC.

This chain connects TRBV6-1 to TRBJ2-2, with a tentative D call TRBD1 (6 bases). V was trimmed by 5 bases and J by 2 bases, leaving 12 bases between them. Germline CDR1 and CDR2: MNHNS and SASEGT. CDR3 length: 15 residues. DNA for the CDR3: TGTGCCAGCAGTCCCAGGACAGCAAACACCGGGGAGCTGTTTTTT. Translation gives CASSPRTANTGELFF.